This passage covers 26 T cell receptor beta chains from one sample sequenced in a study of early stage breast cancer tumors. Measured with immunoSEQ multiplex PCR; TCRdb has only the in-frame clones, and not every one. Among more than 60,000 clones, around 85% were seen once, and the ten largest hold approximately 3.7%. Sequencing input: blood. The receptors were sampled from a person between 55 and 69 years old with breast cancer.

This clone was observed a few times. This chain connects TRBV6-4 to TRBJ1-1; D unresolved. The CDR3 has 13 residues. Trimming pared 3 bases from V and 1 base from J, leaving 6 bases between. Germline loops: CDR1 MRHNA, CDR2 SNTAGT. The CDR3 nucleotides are TGTGCCAGCAGTGAAAAGACGAACACTGAAGCTTTCTTT. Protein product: CASSEKTNTEAFF.

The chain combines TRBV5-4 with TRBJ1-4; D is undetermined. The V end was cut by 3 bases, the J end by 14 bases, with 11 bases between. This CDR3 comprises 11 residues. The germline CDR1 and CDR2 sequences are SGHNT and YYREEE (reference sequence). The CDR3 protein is CASSSLVRLFF. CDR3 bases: TGTGCCAGCAGCTCCCTTGTGAGGCTGTTTTTT.

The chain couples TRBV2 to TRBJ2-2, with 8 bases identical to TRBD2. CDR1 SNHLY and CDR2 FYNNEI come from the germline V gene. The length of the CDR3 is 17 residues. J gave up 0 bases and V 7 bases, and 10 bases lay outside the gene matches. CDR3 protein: CASTRTGGGTNTGELFF. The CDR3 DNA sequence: TGTGCCAGCACCCGAACGGGCGGGGGGACGAACACCGGGGAGCTGTTTTTT.

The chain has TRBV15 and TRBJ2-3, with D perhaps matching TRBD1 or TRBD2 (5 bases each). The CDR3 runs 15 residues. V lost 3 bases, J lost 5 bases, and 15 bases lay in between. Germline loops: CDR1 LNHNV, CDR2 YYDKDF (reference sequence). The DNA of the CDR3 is TGTGCCACCAGCAGGACCCACGGGGCCGAAGATACGCAGTATTTT. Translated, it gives CATSRTHGAEDTQYF. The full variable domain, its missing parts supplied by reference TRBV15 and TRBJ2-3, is DAMVIQNPRYQVTQFGKPVTLSCSQTLNHNVMYWYQQKSSQAPKLLFHYYDKDFNNEADTPDNFQSRRPNTSFCFLDIRSPGLGDTAMYLCATSRTHGAEDTQYFGPGTRLTVL.

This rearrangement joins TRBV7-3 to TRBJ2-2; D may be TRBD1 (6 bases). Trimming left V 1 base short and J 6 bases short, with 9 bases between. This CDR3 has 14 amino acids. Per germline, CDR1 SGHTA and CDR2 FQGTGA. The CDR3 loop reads CASSLSRGAGELFF. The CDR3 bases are TGTGCCAGCAGCTTAAGCAGGGGTGCCGGGGAGCTGTTTTTT. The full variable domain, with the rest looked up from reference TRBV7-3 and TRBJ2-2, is GAGVSQTPSNKVTEKGKYVELRCDPISGHTALYWYRQSLGQGPEFLIYFQGTGAADDSGLPNDRFFAVRPEGSVSTLKIQRTERGDSAVYLCASSLSRGAGELFFGEGSRLTVL.

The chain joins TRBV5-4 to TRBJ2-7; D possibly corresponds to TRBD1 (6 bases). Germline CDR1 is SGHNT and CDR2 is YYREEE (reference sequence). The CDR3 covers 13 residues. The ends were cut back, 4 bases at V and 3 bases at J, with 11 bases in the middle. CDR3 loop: CASSPGTLYEQYF. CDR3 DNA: TGTGCCAGCAGCCCGGGGACACTCTACGAGCAGTACTTC.

The CDR3 loop reads CASSLLLRNTEAFF. CDR3 coding DNA: TGTGCCAGCAGCCTCCTTCTCAGGAACACTGAAGCTTTCTTT. This rearrangement joins TRBV13 to TRBJ1-1; no reliable D call. Germline assignment: CDR1 PRHDT and CDR2 FYEKMQ (reference sequence). The V end was cut by 5 bases, the J end by 1 base, with 11 bases between. CDR3 length: 14 amino acids.

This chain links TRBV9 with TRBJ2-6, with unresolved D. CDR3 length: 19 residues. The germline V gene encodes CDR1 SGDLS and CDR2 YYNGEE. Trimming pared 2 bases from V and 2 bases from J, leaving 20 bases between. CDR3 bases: TGTGCCAGCAGCGTTTTGAGAGATCGGATGGTGACTGGGGCCAACGTCCTGACTTTC. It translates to CASSVLRDRMVTGANVLTF.

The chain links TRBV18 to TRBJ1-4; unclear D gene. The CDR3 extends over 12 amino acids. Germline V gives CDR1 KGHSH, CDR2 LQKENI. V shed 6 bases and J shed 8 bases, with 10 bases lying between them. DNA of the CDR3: TGTGCCAGCTCCCAAGACCGAGAAAAACTGTTTTTT. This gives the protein CASSQDREKLFF.

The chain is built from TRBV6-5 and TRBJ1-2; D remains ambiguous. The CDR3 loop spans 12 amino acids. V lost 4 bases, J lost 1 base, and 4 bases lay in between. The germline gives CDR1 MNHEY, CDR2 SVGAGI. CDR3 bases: TGTGCCAGCAGTTCTTATAACTATGGCTACACCTTC. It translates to CASSSYNYGYTF.

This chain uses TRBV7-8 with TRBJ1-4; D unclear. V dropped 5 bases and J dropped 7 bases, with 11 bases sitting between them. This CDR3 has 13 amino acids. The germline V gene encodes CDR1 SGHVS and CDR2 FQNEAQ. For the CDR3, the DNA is TGTGCCAGCAGCCGAGGGAGAGGTGAAAAACTGTTTTTT. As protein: CASSRGRGEKLFF.

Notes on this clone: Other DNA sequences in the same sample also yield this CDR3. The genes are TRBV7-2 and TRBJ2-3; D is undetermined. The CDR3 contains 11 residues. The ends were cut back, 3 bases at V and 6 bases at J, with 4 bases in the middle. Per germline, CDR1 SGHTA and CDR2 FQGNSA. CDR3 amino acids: CASSFTDTQYF. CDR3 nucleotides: TGTGCCAGCAGCTTCACCGATACGCAGTATTTT.

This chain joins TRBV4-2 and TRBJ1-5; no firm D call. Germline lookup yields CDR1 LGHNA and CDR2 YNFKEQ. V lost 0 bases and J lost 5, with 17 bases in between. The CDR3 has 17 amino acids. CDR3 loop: CASSQDRSRQGHQPQHF. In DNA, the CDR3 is TGTGCCAGCAGCCAAGATAGGTCGAGACAAGGACATCAGCCCCAGCATTTT.

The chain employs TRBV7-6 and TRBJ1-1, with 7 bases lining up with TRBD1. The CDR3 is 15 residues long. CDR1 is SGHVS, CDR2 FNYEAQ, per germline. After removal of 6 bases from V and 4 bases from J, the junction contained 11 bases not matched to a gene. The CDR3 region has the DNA TGTGCCAGCAGTCAAAGACAGGGTATGGGCACTGAAGCTTTCTTT. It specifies CASSQRQGMGTEAFF.

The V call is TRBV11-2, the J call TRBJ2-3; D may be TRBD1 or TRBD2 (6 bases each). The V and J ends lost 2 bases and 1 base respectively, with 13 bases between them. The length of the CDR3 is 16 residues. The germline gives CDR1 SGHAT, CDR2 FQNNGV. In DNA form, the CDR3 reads TGTGCCAGCAGCTTAATGGGGGGCTTTGGCACAGATACGCAGTATTTT. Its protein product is CASSLMGGFGTDTQYF.

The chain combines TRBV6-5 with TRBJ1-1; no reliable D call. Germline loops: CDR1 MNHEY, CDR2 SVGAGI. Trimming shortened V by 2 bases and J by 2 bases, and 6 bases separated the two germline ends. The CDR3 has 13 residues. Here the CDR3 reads CASSYSHNTEAFF. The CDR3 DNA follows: TGTGCCAGCAGTTACAGCCACAACACTGAAGCTTTCTTT.

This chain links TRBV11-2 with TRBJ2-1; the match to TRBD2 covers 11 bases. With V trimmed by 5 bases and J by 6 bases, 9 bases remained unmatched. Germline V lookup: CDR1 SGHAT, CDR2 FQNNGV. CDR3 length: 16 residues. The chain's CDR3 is CASSPTGLAGANEQFF. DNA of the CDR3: TGTGCCAGCAGCCCTACTGGACTAGCGGGCGCCAATGAGCAGTTCTTC.

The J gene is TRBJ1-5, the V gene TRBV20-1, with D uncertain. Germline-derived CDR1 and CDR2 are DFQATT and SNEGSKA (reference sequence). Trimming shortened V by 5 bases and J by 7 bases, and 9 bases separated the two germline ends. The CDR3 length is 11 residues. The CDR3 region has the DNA TGCAGTGCTTCGGCGGGGCAGCCCCAGCATTTT. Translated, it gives CSASAGQPQHF.

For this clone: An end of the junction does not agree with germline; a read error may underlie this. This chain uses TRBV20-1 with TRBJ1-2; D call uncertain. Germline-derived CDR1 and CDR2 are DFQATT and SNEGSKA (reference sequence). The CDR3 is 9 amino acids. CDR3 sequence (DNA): TGCAGTGCTAGAGATGTCGGCCTCTTC. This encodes CSARDVGLF.

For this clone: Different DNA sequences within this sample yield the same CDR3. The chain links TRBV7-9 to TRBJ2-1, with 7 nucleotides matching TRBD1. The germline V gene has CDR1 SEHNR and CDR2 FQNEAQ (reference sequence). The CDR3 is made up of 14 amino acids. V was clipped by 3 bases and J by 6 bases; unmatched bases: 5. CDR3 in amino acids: CASSLGQPPNEQFF. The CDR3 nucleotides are TGTGCCAGCAGCTTGGGACAGCCGCCCAATGAGCAGTTCTTC.

The CDR3: CASSSSGTEAFF. Written as DNA, the CDR3 is TGTGCCAGCAGCTCTTCGGGGACTGAAGCTTTCTTT. The chain carries TRBV11-3 and TRBJ1-1; D uncertain. Deletions cut 4 bases from V and 5 bases from J, with 8 bases between. CDR1 is SGHNT and CDR2 is YENEEA in the germline V gene. This CDR3 is built from 12 residues.

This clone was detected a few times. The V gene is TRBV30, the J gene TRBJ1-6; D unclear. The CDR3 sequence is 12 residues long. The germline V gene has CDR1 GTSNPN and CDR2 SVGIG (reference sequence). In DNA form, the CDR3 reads TGTGCTCGTGACACGAGGAATTCACCCCTCCACTTT. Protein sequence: CARDTRNSPLHF.

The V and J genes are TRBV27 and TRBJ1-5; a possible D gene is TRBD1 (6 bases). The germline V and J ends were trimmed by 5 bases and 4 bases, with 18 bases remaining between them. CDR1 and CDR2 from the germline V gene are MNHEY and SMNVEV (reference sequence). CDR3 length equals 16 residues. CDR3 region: CASSATGRPENQPQHF. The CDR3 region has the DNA TGTGCCAGCAGTGCCACAGGGCGCCCCGAGAATCAGCCCCAGCATTTT.

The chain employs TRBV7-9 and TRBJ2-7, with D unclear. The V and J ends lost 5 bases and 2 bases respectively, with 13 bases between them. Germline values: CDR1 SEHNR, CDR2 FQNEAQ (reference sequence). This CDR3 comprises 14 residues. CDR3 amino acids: CASSPGTVAYEQYF. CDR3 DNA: TGTGCCAGCAGCCCCGGTACAGTCGCCTACGAGCAGTACTTC.

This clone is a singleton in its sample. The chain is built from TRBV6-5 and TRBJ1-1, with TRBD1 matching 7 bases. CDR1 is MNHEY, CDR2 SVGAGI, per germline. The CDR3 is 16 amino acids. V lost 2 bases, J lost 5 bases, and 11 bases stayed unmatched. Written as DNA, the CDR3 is TGTGCCAGCAGTTACATCCTACAGGGGCCGAGGACTGAAGCTTTCTTT. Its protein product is CASSYILQGPRTEAFF.

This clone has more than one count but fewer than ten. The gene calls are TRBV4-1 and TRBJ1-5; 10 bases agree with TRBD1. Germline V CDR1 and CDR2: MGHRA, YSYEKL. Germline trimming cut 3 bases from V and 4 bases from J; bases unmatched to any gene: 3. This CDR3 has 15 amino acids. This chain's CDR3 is CASSHRQGANQPQHF. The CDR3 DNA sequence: TGCGCCAGCAGCCATCGACAGGGGGCGAATCAGCCCCAGCATTTT.